This is a list of T cell receptor beta chains from one sample in a study of blood T cell repertoires in COVID-19. The protocol was immunoSEQ multiplex PCR, while the TCRdb copy is restricted to in-frame clones and leaves out a portion. The data hold roughly 180,000 clones, with about four fifths observed a single time. The sample consisted of peripheral blood. These receptor sequences come from a woman aged 40 to 55 with COVID-19, enrolled during active disease. The CDR3 runs from the conserved cysteine through the conserved F or W. Fields, in order: clone size, J gene, V gene, D gene, CDR3 DNA, CDR3 protein. The D gene is left open where the match is weak. Not every row has a clone size; where given, it reads once, few, many or a size class.

clone size: -
J gene: TRBJ2-1
V gene: TRBV7-9
D gene: -
CDR3 DNA: TGTGCCAGCAGCTTAGAGCGCTCCAATGAGCAGTTCTTC
CDR3 protein: CASSLERSNEQFF

clone size: -
J gene: TRBJ2-7
V gene: TRBV7-2
D gene: TRBD1
CDR3 DNA: TGTGCCAGCAGCGACCCGGGACAGATAAGCGAGCAGTACTTC
CDR3 protein: CASSDPGQISEQYF

clone size: once
J gene: TRBJ2-7
V gene: TRBV19
D gene: TRBD2
CDR3 DNA: TGTGCCAGTAGTACGGGACTAGCGGGGCCGGAAAACGAGCAGTACTTC
CDR3 protein: CASSTGLAGPENEQYF

clone size: -
J gene: TRBJ1-3
V gene: TRBV4-1
D gene: -
CDR3 DNA: TGCGCCAGCAGCCAAGGGGGGGGCGGTCGGGGAACTGGAAACACCATATATTTT
CDR3 protein: CASSQGGGGRGTGNTIYF

clone size: -
J gene: TRBJ2-5
V gene: TRBV5-1
D gene: TRBD2
CDR3 DNA: TGCGCCAGCAGCTTGACACTAGCGGGAGGTCAAGAGACCCAGTACTTC
CDR3 protein: CASSLTLAGGQETQYF

clone size: -
J gene: TRBJ1-1
V gene: TRBV18
D gene: -
CDR3 DNA: TGTGCCAGCTCTCCAGGGGCGGACACTGAAGCTTTCTTT
CDR3 protein: CASSPGADTEAFF

clone size: -
J gene: TRBJ2-7
V gene: TRBV7-3
D gene: TRBD2
CDR3 DNA: TGTGCCAGCAGCCCCAGCGGGAGTCACGACGAGCAGTACTTC
CDR3 protein: CASSPSGSHDEQYF

clone size: once
J gene: TRBJ2-5
V gene: TRBV7-9
D gene: -
CDR3 DNA: TGTGCCAGCTGGTCTTCGGAGTGGTACCAAGAGACCCAGTACTTC
CDR3 protein: CASWSSEWYQETQYF

clone size: once
J gene: TRBJ2-5
V gene: TRBV2
D gene: -
CDR3 DNA: TGTGCCAGCAGTCGCCGCCAGTGGGAGACCCAGTACTTC
CDR3 protein: CASSRRQWETQYF

clone size: -
J gene: TRBJ2-5
V gene: TRBV15
D gene: TRBD1
CDR3 DNA: TGTGCCACCAGGAAGACAGGGGTAGAGACCCAGTACTTC
CDR3 protein: CATRKTGVETQYF

clone size: -
J gene: TRBJ2-3
V gene: TRBV2
D gene: TRBD2
CDR3 DNA: TGTGCCAGCAGAGAGCGGGGGGGTGGCACAGATACGCAGTATTTT
CDR3 protein: CASRERGGGTDTQYF

clone size: -
J gene: TRBJ2-1
V gene: TRBV5-1
D gene: TRBD1
CDR3 DNA: TGCGCCAGCAGGAGTTACAGGGGTGAAGATGAGCAGTTCTTC
CDR3 protein: CASRSYRGEDEQFF

clone size: -
J gene: TRBJ1-2
V gene: TRBV4-1
D gene: -
CDR3 DNA: TGCGCCAGCAGCCAAGCGGCGGGTTACTATGGCTACACCTTC
CDR3 protein: CASSQAAGYYGYTF

clone size: once
J gene: TRBJ1-2
V gene: TRBV29-1
D gene: -
CDR3 DNA: TGCAGCGTTTCGGCAGGAGGGGGCTACACCTTC
CDR3 protein: CSVSAGGGYTF

clone size: -
J gene: TRBJ1-3
V gene: TRBV6-2/TRBV6-3
D gene: -
CDR3 DNA: TGTGCCAGCAGTCCGTTGGGGGCCAGAAACACCATATATTTT
CDR3 protein: CASSPLGARNTIYF

clone size: -
J gene: TRBJ2-7
V gene: TRBV19
D gene: TRBD1
CDR3 DNA: TGTGCCAGTAGTCTTCGGACAGGAAAATCCTACGAGCAGTACTTC
CDR3 protein: CASSLRTGKSYEQYF

clone size: -
J gene: TRBJ2-5
V gene: TRBV2
D gene: TRBD2
CDR3 DNA: TGTGCCAGCAGGCGGACTAGCGACGAGACCCAGTACTTC
CDR3 protein: CASRRTSDETQYF

clone size: -
J gene: TRBJ2-1
V gene: TRBV9
D gene: -
CDR3 DNA: TGTGCCAGCAGCGTAGCTGTAGGAGGGCGCGATGAGCAGTTCTTC
CDR3 protein: CASSVAVGGRDEQFF

clone size: -
J gene: TRBJ1-6
V gene: TRBV7-9
D gene: TRBD1
CDR3 DNA: TGTGCCAGCAGCGTAAGACAGGGGGCTGTTTCACCCCTCCACTTT
CDR3 protein: CASSVRQGAVSPLHF

clone size: -
J gene: TRBJ1-5
V gene: TRBV3-1/TRBV3-2
D gene: -
CDR3 DNA: TGTGCCAGCAGCCGCGGAGTCCAACGCCAGCCCCAGCATTTT
CDR3 protein: CASSRGVQRQPQHF

clone size: -
J gene: TRBJ2-1
V gene: TRBV9
D gene: -
CDR3 DNA: TGTGCCAGCAGCGACCCAGACAGATACAATGAGCAGTTCTTC
CDR3 protein: CASSDPDRYNEQFF

clone size: -
J gene: TRBJ1-5
V gene: TRBV28
D gene: -
CDR3 DNA: TGTGCCAGCAGTTCGGGTAGGGGTCATCAGCCCCAGCATTTT
CDR3 protein: CASSSGRGHQPQHF

clone size: few
J gene: TRBJ2-2
V gene: TRBV30
D gene: TRBD2
CDR3 DNA: TGTGCCTGGAGTGGGGGAGGGGACGCCGGGGAGCTGTTTTTT
CDR3 protein: CAWSGGGDAGELFF

clone size: -
J gene: TRBJ2-1
V gene: TRBV7-8
D gene: TRBD1
CDR3 DNA: TGTGCCAGCAGCATCACAGGGGCAGGGTCGGATGAGCAGTTCTTC
CDR3 protein: CASSITGAGSDEQFF

clone size: -
J gene: TRBJ2-3
V gene: TRBV10-3
D gene: -
CDR3 DNA: TGTGCCATCAGCCTGACGGACGGGATCACAGATACGCAGTATTTT
CDR3 protein: CAISLTDGITDTQYF

clone size: -
J gene: TRBJ1-4
V gene: TRBV6-5
D gene: -
CDR3 DNA: TGTGCCAGCAGTCTAGAACGCAGGGGAGTGGGGCTGTTTTTT
CDR3 protein: CASSLERRGVGLFF

clone size: -
J gene: TRBJ2-1
V gene: TRBV6-5
D gene: TRBD2
CDR3 DNA: TGTGCCAGCAGTAAGCGGGAGGGCCCCTACAATGAGCAGTTCTTC
CDR3 protein: CASSKREGPYNEQFF

clone size: -
J gene: TRBJ1-2
V gene: TRBV19
D gene: -
CDR3 DNA: TGTGCCAGTAGTAGACTACGGACGGATGGTATGGACTATGGCTACACCTTC
CDR3 protein: CASSRLRTDGMDYGYTF

clone size: -
J gene: TRBJ2-6
V gene: TRBV2
D gene: TRBD1
CDR3 DNA: TGTGCCAGCAGTGACAACAGGGGATCGGGGGCCAACGTCCTGACTTTC
CDR3 protein: CASSDNRGSGANVLTF

clone size: few
J gene: TRBJ1-3
V gene: TRBV28
D gene: TRBD1
CDR3 DNA: TGTGCCAGCAGTTTATTGATGGGGACAGGGGGAGGGAACACCATATATTTT
CDR3 protein: CASSLLMGTGGGNTIYF

clone size: once
J gene: TRBJ1-5
V gene: TRBV6-4
D gene: -
CDR3 DNA: TGTGCCAGCAGTGGACAGGCCAATCAGCCCCAGCATTTT
CDR3 protein: CASSGQANQPQHF

clone size: -
J gene: TRBJ2-1
V gene: TRBV7-3
D gene: TRBD2
CDR3 DNA: TGTGCCAGCAGCTCGTCTCGGACTAGTAATGAGCAGTTCTTC
CDR3 protein: CASSSSRTSNEQFF

clone size: few
J gene: TRBJ2-2
V gene: TRBV4-2
D gene: -
CDR3 DNA: TGTGCCAGCAGCCAAGGAGGGAGGAACGGGGAGCTGTTTTTT
CDR3 protein: CASSQGGRNGELFF

clone size: once
J gene: TRBJ1-3
V gene: TRBV6-6
D gene: -
CDR3 DNA: TGTGCCAGCAGTCCCGGGACAGGAAACACCATATATTTT
CDR3 protein: CASSPGTGNTIYF

clone size: -
J gene: TRBJ1-1
V gene: TRBV7-2
D gene: -
CDR3 DNA: TGTGCCAGCAGCTTAGTCTGGGCCGTGAACACTGAAGCTTTCTTT
CDR3 protein: CASSLVWAVNTEAFF

clone size: -
J gene: TRBJ1-4
V gene: TRBV28
D gene: TRBD1
CDR3 DNA: TGTGCCAGCAGCCTTGACAGGGTTGAAAAACTGTTTTTT
CDR3 protein: CASSLDRVEKLFF

clone size: -
J gene: TRBJ1-4
V gene: TRBV6-5
D gene: -
CDR3 DNA: TGTGCCAGCGGCCCCGGGGGGACTAATGAAAAACTGTTTTTT
CDR3 protein: CASGPGGTNEKLFF

clone size: -
J gene: TRBJ1-2
V gene: TRBV28
D gene: TRBD1
CDR3 DNA: TGTGCCAGCAGTTCGTGGACAGGGAATTTTAACTATGGCTACACCTTC
CDR3 protein: CASSSWTGNFNYGYTF

clone size: -
J gene: TRBJ2-7
V gene: TRBV7-2
D gene: TRBD2
CDR3 DNA: TGTGCCAGCAGCTTGGCGGGAGAAGGCGAGCAGTACTTC
CDR3 protein: CASSLAGEGEQYF

clone size: -
J gene: TRBJ1-5
V gene: TRBV19
D gene: -
CDR3 DNA: TGTGCCAGTACCGCCAGAGGGTCTGGATGGAGCAATCAGCCCCAGCATTTT
CDR3 protein: CASTARGSGWSNQPQHF

clone size: -
J gene: TRBJ2-5
V gene: TRBV20-1
D gene: -
CDR3 DNA: TGCAGTGCTAGTGGTCGGCAGGGCCCCGAGACCCAGTACTTC
CDR3 protein: CSASGRQGPETQYF

clone size: -
J gene: TRBJ2-3
V gene: TRBV6-5
D gene: TRBD2
CDR3 DNA: TGTGCCAGCAGCCTCGCGGGGGGGGGAGATACGCAGTATTTT
CDR3 protein: CASSLAGGGDTQYF

clone size: -
J gene: TRBJ1-1
V gene: TRBV7-9
D gene: -
CDR3 DNA: TGTGCCAGCTTCTATGGAGGGATGAACACTGAAGCTTTCTTT
CDR3 protein: CASFYGGMNTEAFF

clone size: -
J gene: TRBJ1-5
V gene: TRBV12-3/TRBV12-4
D gene: -
CDR3 DNA: TGTGCCAGCGGCCAGGGCGCGGGACGGCCCCAGCATTTT
CDR3 protein: CASGQGAGRPQHF

clone size: once
J gene: TRBJ1-4
V gene: TRBV18
D gene: -
CDR3 DNA: TGTGCCAGCTCATCATCACAGAGGGTTAATGAAAAACTGTTTTTT
CDR3 protein: CASSSSQRVNEKLFF

clone size: -
J gene: TRBJ2-5
V gene: TRBV2
D gene: TRBD2
CDR3 DNA: TGTGCCAGCAGTGAAGAAGTAGCGGGAGCGGGTACCCAGTACTTC
CDR3 protein: CASSEEVAGAGTQYF

clone size: -
J gene: TRBJ1-1
V gene: TRBV6-1
D gene: -
CDR3 DNA: TGTGCCAGCAGTGACGGGGGTACTGAAGCTTTCTTT
CDR3 protein: CASSDGGTEAFF

clone size: few
J gene: TRBJ2-5
V gene: TRBV4-2
D gene: -
CDR3 DNA: TGTGCCAGCAGCCAAAAACCGGGCCAGGGGACCCAGTACTTC
CDR3 protein: CASSQKPGQGTQYF

clone size: -
J gene: TRBJ2-7
V gene: TRBV7-9
D gene: TRBD1
CDR3 DNA: TGTGCCAGCAGCATTCCGGCGCGGGACAGGGGGGGTAGTGCCTACGAGCAGTACTTC
CDR3 protein: CASSIPARDRGGSAYEQYF

clone size: -
J gene: TRBJ2-2
V gene: TRBV11-3
D gene: -
CDR3 DNA: TGTGCCAGCGGCCTGACTAGGAACACCGGGGAGCTGTTTTTT
CDR3 protein: CASGLTRNTGELFF

clone size: few
J gene: TRBJ1-3
V gene: TRBV12-2
D gene: -
CDR3 DNA: TGTGCAAGTCGCTCCCCTGTGGGGAGTCCTGGAAACACCATATATTTT
CDR3 protein: CASRSPVGSPGNTIYF